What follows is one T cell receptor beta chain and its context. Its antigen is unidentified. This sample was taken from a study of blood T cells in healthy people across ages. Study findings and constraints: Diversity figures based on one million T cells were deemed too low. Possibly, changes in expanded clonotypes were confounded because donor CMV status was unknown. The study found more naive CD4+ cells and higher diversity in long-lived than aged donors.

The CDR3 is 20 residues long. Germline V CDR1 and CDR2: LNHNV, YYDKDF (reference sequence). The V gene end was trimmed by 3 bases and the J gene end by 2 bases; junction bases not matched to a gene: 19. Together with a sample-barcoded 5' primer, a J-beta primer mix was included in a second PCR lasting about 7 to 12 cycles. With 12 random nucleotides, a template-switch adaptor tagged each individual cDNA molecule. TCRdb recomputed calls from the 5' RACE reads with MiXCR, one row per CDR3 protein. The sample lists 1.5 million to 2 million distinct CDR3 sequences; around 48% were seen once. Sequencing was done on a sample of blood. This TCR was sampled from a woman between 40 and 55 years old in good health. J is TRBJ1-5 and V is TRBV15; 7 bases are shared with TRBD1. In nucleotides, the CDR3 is TGTGCCACCAGCAGGGGACCGGGACAGTACCAACGGGGGGGCAATCAGCCCCAGCATTTT. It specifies CATSRGPGQYQRGGNQPQHF.